The 7 T cell receptor beta chains reported below all come from one sample, sequenced in a study of early stage breast cancer tumors. Sequenced by immunoSEQ multiplex PCR; TCRdb stores in-frame clones only, minus some. The repertoire includes about 11,000 clones, about two thirds of them detected once, and 20% to 25% sits in the top ten. The sequenced sample consisted of breast tumor tissue. The receptors originated from a person aged 35-50 years with breast cancer.

The chain combines TRBV5-6 with TRBJ2-1; 9 positions agree with TRBD1. J was trimmed by 4 bases and V by 1 base; bases with no gene match: 6. The length of the CDR3 is 16 residues. From germline, CDR1 is SGHDT and CDR2 YYEEEE. The CDR3 spells CASSLRRTGAYNEQFF. CDR3 DNA: TGTGCCAGCAGCTTGCGCCGGACAGGGGCTTACAATGAGCAGTTCTTC.

This chain uses TRBV6-1 with TRBJ1-2; perhaps TRBD1 as D (5 bases). Germline V gene data show CDR1 as MNHNS and CDR2 as SASEGT. The CDR3 is 14 amino acids. The V end was cut by 0 bases, the J end by 0 bases, with 5 bases between. The CDR3 is CASSEAGANYGYTF. Here the CDR3 DNA reads TGTGCCAGCAGTGAAGCGGGGGCTAACTATGGCTACACCTTC.

This chain uses TRBV5-1 with TRBJ1-2; tentatively, D is TRBD1 (5 bases). With 2 bases removed from V and 6 bases from J, the gap between germline ends came to 14 bases. Germline V CDR1 and CDR2: SGHRS, YFSETQ. The CDR3 loop spans 14 amino acids. DNA of the CDR3: TGCGCCAGCAGCTTACTAGACAGATCGAATGGCTACACCTTC. Translated: CASSLLDRSNGYTF.

V gene TRBV16 combines with J gene TRBJ1-4; maybe TRBD1 (6 bases). Germline CDR1 is KGHSY and CDR2 is FQNENV. The CDR3 is 14 amino acids. The V end was cut by 3 bases, the J end by 7 bases, with 12 bases between. As DNA, the CDR3 is TGTGCCAGCAGCCATTGGGGGGCCGGTGAAAAACTGTTTTTT. It encodes CASSHWGAGEKLFF.

The chain joins TRBV11-2 to TRBJ2-7; 11 nucleotides line up with TRBD1. The CDR3 sequence is 16 residues long. With V trimmed by 4 bases and J by 3 bases, 8 bases remained unmatched. Germline V gives CDR1 SGHAT, CDR2 FQNNGV. This CDR3 is CASSSKAGTGGYEQYF. In nucleotides, the CDR3 is TGTGCCAGCAGCTCCAAAGCCGGGACAGGGGGCTACGAGCAGTACTTC.

The chain employs TRBV9 and TRBJ1-2; 8 bases are a match to TRBD1. Trimming cost V 0 bases and J 8 bases; bases outside gene matches: 9. Germline assignment: CDR1 SGDLS and CDR2 YYNGEE. The length of the CDR3 is 15 residues. As DNA, the CDR3 is TGTGCCAGCAGCGTAGGGGACAGGTTCTTCCAGGGCTACACCTTC. Translating it yields CASSVGDRFFQGYTF.

This chain links TRBV6-1 with TRBJ2-6, with 9 nucleotides matching TRBD1. V shed 0 bases and J 1 base; nucleotides not matched to a gene: 7. The germline V gene has CDR1 MNHNS and CDR2 SASEGT. The CDR3 runs 19 residues. CDR3 nucleotides: TGTGCCAGCAGTGAAGCGGGGGACAGGGCGGAATCTGGGGCCAACGTCCTGACTTTC. Its protein is CASSEAGDRAESGANVLTF.